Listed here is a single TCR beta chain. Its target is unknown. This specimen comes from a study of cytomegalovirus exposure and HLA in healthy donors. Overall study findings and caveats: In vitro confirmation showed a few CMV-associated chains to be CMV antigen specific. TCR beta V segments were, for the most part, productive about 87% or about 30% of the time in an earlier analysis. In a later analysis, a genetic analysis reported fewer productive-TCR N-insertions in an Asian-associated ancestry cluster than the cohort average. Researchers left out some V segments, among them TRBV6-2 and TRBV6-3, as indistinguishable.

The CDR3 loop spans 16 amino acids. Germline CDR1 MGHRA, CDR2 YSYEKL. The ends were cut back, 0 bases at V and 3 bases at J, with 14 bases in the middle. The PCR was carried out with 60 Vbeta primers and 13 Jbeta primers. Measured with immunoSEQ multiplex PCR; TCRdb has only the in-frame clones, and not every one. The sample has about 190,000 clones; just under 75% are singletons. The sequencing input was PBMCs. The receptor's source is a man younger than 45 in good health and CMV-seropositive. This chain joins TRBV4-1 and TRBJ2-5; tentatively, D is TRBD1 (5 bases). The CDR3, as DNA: TGCGCCAGCAGCCAAGAAAGGGGTAGAGTTGAAGAGACCCAGTACTTC. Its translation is CASSQERGRVEETQYF.